This T cell receptor beta chain was identified in a study of cytomegalovirus exposure and HLA in healthy donors. Study results and caveats: Among TCR beta chains of equal frequency, HLA-associated ones were more clonally expanded in a later analysis. Reportedly, TCR beta sequences accurately predicted HLA-A and HLA-B alleles in most subjects.

The CDR3 is 13 amino acids. CDR1 and CDR2 from the germline V gene are MNHEY and SVGAGI. J was trimmed by 8 bases and V by 2 bases; bases with no gene match: 4. Of note for this clone: What it binds is unknown.

The PCR had 60 Vbeta and 13 Jbeta primers. Authors' processing steps: A later analysis counted 70 million to 85 million unique TCR beta chains, some 10 million shared. Sequencing was performed with immunoSEQ multiplex PCR; in TCRdb, only in-frame clones are kept and a portion is missing. V and J calls and clone size are those listed in that table; D and trimming were worked out from the DNA. Of 150,000 to 200,000 clones detected, roughly 87% appear once; the ten largest clones hold more than 1.5%. The sequenced sample was PBMCs. The source is a man aged 50-59 years in good health and CMV-seronegative. V is TRBV6-5 and J is TRBJ1-2, with 8 bases lining up with TRBD1. The CDR3 nucleotides are TGTGCCAGCAGTTACGACAGGGGAAGAGGCTACACCTTC. It specifies CASSYDRGRGYTF.